These T cell receptor beta chains were read from a single sample in a study of T cell responses to AZD1222 COVID-19 vaccine. TCRdb's table, derived via immunoSEQ multiplex PCR, lists solely in-frame clones and lacks some. The sample has about 140,000 clones, 80% to 90% seen once. The starting material was peripheral blood, obtained on day 0 of AZD1222 vaccination. The receptors were sampled from an adult in good health. Each CDR3 is given with its conserved first and last residue. The D gene is left open where the match is weak. Expanded clones get a size class; other rows say once, few or many, or leave the size out.

clone size	V gene	D gene	J gene	CDR3 protein	CDR3 DNA
once	TRBV7-9	NA	TRBJ1-2	CASSLSHGTPPNYGYTF	TGTGCCAGCAGCCTATCCCACGGGACACCTCCGAACTATGGCTACACCTTC
NA	TRBV7-9	NA	TRBJ1-6	CASSHSGIRSPLHF	TGTGCCAGCAGCCACTCCGGTATTAGGTCACCCCTCCACTTT
few	TRBV15	TRBD1	TRBJ1-3	CATSRDNQGAYGNTIYF	TGTGCCACCAGCAGAGATAACCAGGGGGCTTATGGAAACACCATATATTTT
NA	TRBV12-3/TRBV12-4	NA	TRBJ1-3	CASSLGQNTIYF	TGTGCCAGCAGTTTGGGCCAGAACACCATATATTTT
NA	TRBV5-1	NA	TRBJ1-1	CASSSGLQPLDTEAFF	TGCGCCAGCAGCTCGGGACTCCAACCGTTGGACACTGAAGCTTTCTTT
NA	TRBV3-1/TRBV3-2	NA	TRBJ1-4	CASSQGNEKLFF	TGTGCCAGCAGCCAAGGGAATGAAAAACTGTTTTTT
NA	TRBV18	NA	TRBJ1-3	CASSLYSGNTIYF	TGTGCCAGCTCATTATACTCTGGAAACACCATATATTTT
NA	TRBV11-2	NA	TRBJ2-3	CASSLGGYSSTDTQYF	TGTGCCAGCAGCTTAGGGGGCTACTCTAGCACAGATACGCAGTATTTT
NA	TRBV27	TRBD1	TRBJ1-5	CASSLSTGGGQPQHF	TGTGCCAGCAGTTTATCTACAGGGGGAGGTCAGCCCCAGCATTTT
NA	TRBV6-1	NA	TRBJ1-2	CASSETPLSHYGYTF	TGTGCCAGCAGTGAGACGCCTCTGTCACACTATGGCTACACCTTC
NA	TRBV2	TRBD2	TRBJ2-3	CAGGSLTSGVDTQYF	TGTGCCGGCGGCTCCTTGACTAGCGGCGTAGATACGCAGTATTTT
few	TRBV9	NA	TRBJ1-4	CASSALGEGVTTEKLFF	TGTGCCAGCAGCGCCCTGGGGGAGGGGGTAACAACTGAAAAACTGTTTTTT
once	TRBV27	NA	TRBJ2-1	CASSFGGRFTDEQFF	TGTGCCAGCAGTTTTGGAGGGAGATTTACTGATGAGCAGTTCTTC
NA	TRBV5-1	TRBD1	TRBJ2-7	CASRNTGDYEQYF	TGCGCCAGCAGAAATACAGGGGACTACGAGCAGTACTTC
NA	TRBV5-5	NA	TRBJ1-1	CASSFMRAADSEAFF	TGTGCCAGCAGCTTTATGCGGGCGGCGGACTCTGAAGCTTTCTTT
NA	TRBV5-6	NA	TRBJ1-1	CASSLLRVTEAFF	TGTGCCAGCAGCTTGTTAAGAGTTACTGAAGCTTTCTTT
NA	TRBV2	NA	TRBJ1-2	CASSREGGSYGYTF	TGTGCCAGCAGCCGTGAGGGGGGGAGCTATGGCTACACCTTC
NA	TRBV19	NA	TRBJ1-3	CASAIAGNTIYF	TGTGCCAGCGCCATTGCGGGAAACACCATATATTTT
NA	TRBV24-1	NA	TRBJ2-7	CATSDGAEQYF	TGTGCCACCAGTGACGGCGCCGAGCAGTACTTC
NA	TRBV6-4	NA	TRBJ2-7	CASSDSSATYEQYF	TGTGCCAGCAGTGACTCGAGCGCTACCTACGAGCAGTACTTC
NA	TRBV19	NA	TRBJ1-1	CASSNRGIPNTEAFF	TGTGCCAGTAGTAATAGGGGGATCCCCAATACTGAAGCTTTCTTT
NA	TRBV5-4	NA	TRBJ2-7	CASSFPRAGWVDEQYF	TGTGCCAGCAGCTTCCCCCGGGCAGGGTGGGTCGACGAGCAGTACTTC
NA	TRBV29-1	TRBD2	TRBJ2-7	CSARTSGFSYEQYF	TGCAGCGCCCGGACTAGCGGTTTCTCCTACGAGCAGTACTTC
few	TRBV6-5	TRBD1	TRBJ2-7	CASSLRTGSSYEQYF	TGTGCCAGCAGCCTTAGGACAGGGAGCTCCTACGAGCAGTACTTC